This T cell receptor (beta chain) was found in a study of cytotoxic CD8 clonotypes in ibrutinib-treated CLL. Measured with immunoSEQ multiplex PCR; TCRdb has only the in-frame clones, and not every one. This table holds under 200,000 clones, about 80% found once. This CDR3 has 13 amino acids. Germline values: CDR1 SSHAT, CDR2 FNYEAQ (reference sequence). For this clone: What it recognizes is unknown.

Study-wide findings and caveats: Clonality showed a rise at ibrutinib response that reversed toward baseline at progression.

The sample in question was PBMCs, obtained after 24 months of ibrutinib treatment. The genes are TRBV7-7 and TRBJ2-5; possibly TRBD2 for D (6 bases). The sequence was collected from a human donor with chronic lymphocytic leukemia. CDR3 nucleotide sequence: TGTGCTAGCGGATTGACAGTACAAGAGACCCAGTACTTC. Translated, it gives CASGLTVQETQYF.